This T cell receptor beta chain was observed in a study of shared clonotypes between healthy human individuals. The method was immunoSEQ multiplex PCR; TCRdb's version includes in-frame clones alone and lacks a portion of them. The sample lists millions of clones; over 85% were seen once. This clone was recorded only once. The length of the CDR3 is 15 residues. Germline assignment: CDR1 SGDLS and CDR2 YYNGEE. Trimming stripped 3 bases from V and 2 bases from J, with 15 bases between. The receptor comes from a man aged 18 to 30 in good health. The chain couples TRBV9 to TRBJ2-7, with D possibly matching TRBD2 (6 bases). The sequenced material came from naive CD4+ T cells sorted from blood. Subset: CD45RA+ positively selected. CDR3 coding DNA: TGTGCCAGCAGCGCGGGACTCGCTGAGGCCTACGAGCAGTACTTC. Its protein product is CASSAGLAEAYEQYF.